This TCR beta chain was identified in a study of cytomegalovirus exposure and HLA in healthy donors. General study findings and limits: A highly shared variant cluster was judged a likely technical artifact.

Primers included in the PCR were 60 Vbeta and 13 Jbeta primers. The method was immunoSEQ multiplex PCR; TCRdb's version includes in-frame clones alone and lacks a portion of them. The sample lists 100,000 to 150,000 clones, around four fifths seen once, with roughly a tenth in the top ten. CDR3 size: 14 residues. The V end was cut by 2 bases, the J end by 7 bases, with 12 bases between. Germline-derived CDR1 and CDR2 are SGHVS and FNYEAQ. It was healthy bone marrow donors who served as donors. About this clone itself: Its cognate antigen is unknown.

The rearrangement uses TRBV7-6 and TRBJ2-1; perhaps TRBD1 as D (6 bases). This clonotype was obtained from a young man in good health and CMV-seropositive. The source material was PBMCs. CDR3 sequence: CASSLSRQGNEQFF. The CDR3 region has the DNA TGTGCCAGCAGCTTATCGCGTCAGGGGAATGAGCAGTTCTTC.